This T cell receptor (beta chain) was sequenced during a study of blood T cell repertoires in COVID-19. The CDR3 runs to 18 residues. CDR1 and CDR2 (germline): MGHRA, YSYEKL. Unmatched junction bases numbered 14, after V lost 4 bases and J lost 6 bases. In the authors' methods: Amplification with reference gene primers provided the estimates of nucleated cell counts. TCRdb keeps only in-frame clones here, not all; method: immunoSEQ multiplex PCR. That table furnishes V, J and clone size, whereas the DNA furnished D and trimming. Among some 340,000 clones listed, roughly 85% were seen once. This clone was counted a single time.

The J gene is TRBJ2-7, the V gene TRBV4-1; 14 bases are shared with TRBD2. The specimen sequenced was peripheral blood. The sequence derives from a woman under 30 with acute or convalescent COVID-19. CDR3 sequence reads: CASSPLSGTSGRGTEQYF. CDR3 DNA sequence: TGCGCCAGCAGCCCCCTATCCGGGACTAGCGGGAGAGGAACCGAGCAGTACTTC.